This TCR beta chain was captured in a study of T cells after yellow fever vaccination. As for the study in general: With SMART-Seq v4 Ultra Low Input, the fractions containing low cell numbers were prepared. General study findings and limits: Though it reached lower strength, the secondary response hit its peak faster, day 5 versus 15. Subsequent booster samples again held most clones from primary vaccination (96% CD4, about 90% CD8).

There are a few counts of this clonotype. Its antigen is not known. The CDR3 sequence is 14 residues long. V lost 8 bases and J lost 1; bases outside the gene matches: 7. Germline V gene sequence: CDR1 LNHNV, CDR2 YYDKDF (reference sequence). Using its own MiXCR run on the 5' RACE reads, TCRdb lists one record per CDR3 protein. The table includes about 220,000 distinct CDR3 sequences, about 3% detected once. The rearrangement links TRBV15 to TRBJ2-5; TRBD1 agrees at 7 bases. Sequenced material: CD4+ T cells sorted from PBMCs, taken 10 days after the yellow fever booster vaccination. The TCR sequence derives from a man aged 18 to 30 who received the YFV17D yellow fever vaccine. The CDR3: CATAETGAQETQYF. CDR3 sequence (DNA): TGTGCCACCGCAGAAACAGGGGCCCAAGAGACCCAGTACTTC.